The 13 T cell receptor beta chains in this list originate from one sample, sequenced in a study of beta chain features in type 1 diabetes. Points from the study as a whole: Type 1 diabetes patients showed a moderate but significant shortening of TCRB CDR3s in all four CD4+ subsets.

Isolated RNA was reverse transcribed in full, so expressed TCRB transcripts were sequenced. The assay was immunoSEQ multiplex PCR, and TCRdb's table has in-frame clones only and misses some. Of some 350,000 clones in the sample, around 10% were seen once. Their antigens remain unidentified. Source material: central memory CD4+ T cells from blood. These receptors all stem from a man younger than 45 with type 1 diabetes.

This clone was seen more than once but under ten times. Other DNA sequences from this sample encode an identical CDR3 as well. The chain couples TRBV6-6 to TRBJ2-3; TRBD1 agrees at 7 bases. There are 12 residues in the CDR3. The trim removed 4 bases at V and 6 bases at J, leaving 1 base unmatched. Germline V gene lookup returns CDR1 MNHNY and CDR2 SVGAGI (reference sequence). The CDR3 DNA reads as TGTGCCAGCAGTTCACAGGGGGATACGCAGTATTTT. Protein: CASSSQGDTQYF.

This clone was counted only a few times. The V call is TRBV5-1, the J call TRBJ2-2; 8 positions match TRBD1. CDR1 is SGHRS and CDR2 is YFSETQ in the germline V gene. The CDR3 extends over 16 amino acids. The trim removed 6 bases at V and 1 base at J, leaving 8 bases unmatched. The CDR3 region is CASTSYGQGNTGELFF. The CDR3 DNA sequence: TGCGCCAGCACCTCCTATGGACAGGGGAACACCGGGGAGCTGTTTTTT.

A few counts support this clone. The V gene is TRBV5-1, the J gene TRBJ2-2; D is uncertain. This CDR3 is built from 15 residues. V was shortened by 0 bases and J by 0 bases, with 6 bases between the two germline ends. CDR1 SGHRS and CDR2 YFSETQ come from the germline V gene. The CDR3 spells CASSLEGANTGELFF. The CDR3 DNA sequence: TGCGCCAGCAGCTTGGAGGGCGCGAACACCGGGGAGCTGTTTTTT.

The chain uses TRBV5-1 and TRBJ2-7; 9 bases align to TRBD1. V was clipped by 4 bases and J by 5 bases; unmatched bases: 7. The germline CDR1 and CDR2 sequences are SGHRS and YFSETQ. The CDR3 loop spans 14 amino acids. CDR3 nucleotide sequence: TGCGCCAGCAGCAAGGGACAGGGTTACGACGAGCAGTACTTC. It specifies CASSKGQGYDEQYF.

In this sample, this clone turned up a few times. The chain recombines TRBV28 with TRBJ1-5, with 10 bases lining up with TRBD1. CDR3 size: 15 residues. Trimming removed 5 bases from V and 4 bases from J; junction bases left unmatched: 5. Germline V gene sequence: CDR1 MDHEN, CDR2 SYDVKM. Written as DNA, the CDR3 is TGTGCCAGCAGTCCTCGGACAGGGGGTAATCAGCCCCAGCATTTT. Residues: CASSPRTGGNQPQHF.

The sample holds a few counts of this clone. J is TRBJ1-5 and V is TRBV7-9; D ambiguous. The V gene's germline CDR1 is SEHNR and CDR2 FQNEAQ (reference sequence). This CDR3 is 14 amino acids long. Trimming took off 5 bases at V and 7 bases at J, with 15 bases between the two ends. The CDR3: CASSPTTGGQPQHF. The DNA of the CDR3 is TGTGCCAGCAGCCCAACCACGGGTGGGCAGCCCCAGCATTTT.

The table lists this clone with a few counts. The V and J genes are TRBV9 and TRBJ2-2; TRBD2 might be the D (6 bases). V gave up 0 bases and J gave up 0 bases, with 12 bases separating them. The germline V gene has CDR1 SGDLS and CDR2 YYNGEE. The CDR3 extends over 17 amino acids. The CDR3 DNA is TGTGCCAGCAGCGTAGCATGGGGCGGGACGAACACCGGGGAGCTGTTTTTT. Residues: CASSVAWGGTNTGELFF.

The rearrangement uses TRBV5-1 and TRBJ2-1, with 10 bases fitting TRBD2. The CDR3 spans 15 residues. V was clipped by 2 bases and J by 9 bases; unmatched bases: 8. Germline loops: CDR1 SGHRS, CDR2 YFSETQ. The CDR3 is CASSLPSGSIGEQFF. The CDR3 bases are TGCGCCAGCAGCTTACCTAGCGGGAGTATTGGTGAGCAGTTCTTC.

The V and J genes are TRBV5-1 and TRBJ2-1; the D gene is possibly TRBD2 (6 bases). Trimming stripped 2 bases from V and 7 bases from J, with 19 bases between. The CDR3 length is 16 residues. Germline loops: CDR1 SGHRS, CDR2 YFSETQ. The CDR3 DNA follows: TGCGCCAGCAGCTTTCCCACCTTGGGAGGTGGAAATGAGCAGTTCTTC. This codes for CASSFPTLGGGNEQFF.

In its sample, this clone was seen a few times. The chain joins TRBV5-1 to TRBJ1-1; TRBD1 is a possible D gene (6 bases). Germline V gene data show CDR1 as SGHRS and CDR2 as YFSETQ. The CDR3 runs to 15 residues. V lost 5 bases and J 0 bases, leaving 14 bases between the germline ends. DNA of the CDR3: TGCGCCAGCAGTACTGGGACATCCATGAACACTGAAGCTTTCTTT. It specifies CASSTGTSMNTEAFF.

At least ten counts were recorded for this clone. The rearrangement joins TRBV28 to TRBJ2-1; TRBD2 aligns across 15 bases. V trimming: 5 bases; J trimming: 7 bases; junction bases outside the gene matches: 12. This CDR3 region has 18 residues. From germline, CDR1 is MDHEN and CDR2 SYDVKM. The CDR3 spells CASSPSGTSGRSRNEQFF. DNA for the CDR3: TGTGCCAGCAGTCCGTCCGGGACTAGCGGGAGGTCTAGAAATGAGCAGTTCTTC.

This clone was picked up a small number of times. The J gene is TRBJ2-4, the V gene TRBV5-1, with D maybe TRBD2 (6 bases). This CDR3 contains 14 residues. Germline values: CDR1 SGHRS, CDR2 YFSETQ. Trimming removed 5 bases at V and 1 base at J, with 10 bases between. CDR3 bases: TGCGCCAGCAGGCTCCGGGAGGCCAAAAACATTCAGTACTTC. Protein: CASRLREAKNIQYF. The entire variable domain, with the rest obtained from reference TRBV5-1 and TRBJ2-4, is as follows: KAGVTQTPRYLIKTRGQQVTLSCSPISGHRSVSWYQQTPGQGLQFLFEYFSETQRNKGNFPGRFSGRQFSNSRSEMNVSTLELGDSALYLCASRLREAKNIQYFGAGTRLSVL.

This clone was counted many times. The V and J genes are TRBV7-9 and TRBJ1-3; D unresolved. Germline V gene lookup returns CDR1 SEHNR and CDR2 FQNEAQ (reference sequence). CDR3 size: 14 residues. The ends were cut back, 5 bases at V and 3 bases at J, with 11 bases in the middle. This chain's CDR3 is CASSPREYGNTIYF. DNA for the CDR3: TGTGCCAGCAGCCCCCGGGAGTATGGAAACACCATATATTTT.